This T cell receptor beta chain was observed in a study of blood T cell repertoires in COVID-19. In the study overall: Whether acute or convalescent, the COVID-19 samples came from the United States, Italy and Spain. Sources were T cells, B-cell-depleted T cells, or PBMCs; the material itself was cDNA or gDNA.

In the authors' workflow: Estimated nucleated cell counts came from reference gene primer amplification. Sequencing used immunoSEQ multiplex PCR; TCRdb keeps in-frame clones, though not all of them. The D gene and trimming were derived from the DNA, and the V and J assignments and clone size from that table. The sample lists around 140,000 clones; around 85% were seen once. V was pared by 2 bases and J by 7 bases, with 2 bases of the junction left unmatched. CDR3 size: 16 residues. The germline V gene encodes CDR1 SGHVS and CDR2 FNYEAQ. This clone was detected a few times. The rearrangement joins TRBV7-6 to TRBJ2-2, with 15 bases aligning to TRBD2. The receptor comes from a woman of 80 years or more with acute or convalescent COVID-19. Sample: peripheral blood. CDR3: CASSLRTSGGGGELFF. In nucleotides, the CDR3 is TGTGCCAGCAGCTTACGGACTAGCGGGGGGGGCGGGGAGCTGTTTTTT. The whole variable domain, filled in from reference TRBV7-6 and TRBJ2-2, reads GAGVSQSPRYKVTKRGQDVALRCDPISGHVSLYWYRQALGQGPEFLTYFNYEAQQDKSGLPNDRFSAERPEGSISTLTIQRTEQRDSAMYRCASSLRTSGGGGELFFGEGSRLTVL.